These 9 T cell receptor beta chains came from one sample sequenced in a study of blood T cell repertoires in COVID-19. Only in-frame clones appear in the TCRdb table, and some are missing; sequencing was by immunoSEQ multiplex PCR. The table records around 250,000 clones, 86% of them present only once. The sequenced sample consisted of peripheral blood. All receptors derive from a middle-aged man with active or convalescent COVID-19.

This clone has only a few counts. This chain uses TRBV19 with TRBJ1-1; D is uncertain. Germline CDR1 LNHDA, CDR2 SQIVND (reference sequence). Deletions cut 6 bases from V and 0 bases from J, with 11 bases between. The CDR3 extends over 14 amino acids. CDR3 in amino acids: CASRLAGMNTEAFF. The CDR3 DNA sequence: TGTGCCAGTAGACTTGCAGGAATGAACACTGAAGCTTTCTTT.

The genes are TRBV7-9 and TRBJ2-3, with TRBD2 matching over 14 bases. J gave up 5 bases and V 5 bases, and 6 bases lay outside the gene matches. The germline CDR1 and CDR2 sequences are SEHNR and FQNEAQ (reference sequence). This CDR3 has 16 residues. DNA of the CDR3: TGTGCCAGCAGCCAGGGACTAGCGGGGGACTTAGATACGCAGTATTTT. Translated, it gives CASSQGLAGDLDTQYF.

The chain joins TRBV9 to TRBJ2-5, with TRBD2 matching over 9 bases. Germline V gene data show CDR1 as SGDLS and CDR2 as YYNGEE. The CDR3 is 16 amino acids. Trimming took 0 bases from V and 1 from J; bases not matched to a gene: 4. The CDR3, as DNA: TGTGCCAGCAGCGTAGCGGCTAGCGGGGCCCAAGAGACCCAGTACTTC. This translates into CASSVAASGAQETQYF. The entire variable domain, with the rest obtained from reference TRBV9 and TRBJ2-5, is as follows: DSGVTQTPKHLITATGQRVTLRCSPRSGDLSVYWYQQSLDQGLQFLIQYYNGEERAKGNILERFSAQQFPDLHSELNLSSLELGDSALYFCASSVAASGAQETQYFGPGTRLLVL.

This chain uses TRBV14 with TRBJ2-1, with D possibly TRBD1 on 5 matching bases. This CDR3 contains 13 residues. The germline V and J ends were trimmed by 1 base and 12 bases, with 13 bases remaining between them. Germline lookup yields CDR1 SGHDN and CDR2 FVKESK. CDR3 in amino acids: CASSQGLQDMQFF. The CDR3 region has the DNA TGTGCCAGCAGCCAAGGCCTTCAGGACATGCAGTTCTTC. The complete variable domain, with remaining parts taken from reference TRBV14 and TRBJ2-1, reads EAGVTQFPSHSVIEKGQTVTLRCDPISGHDNLYWYRRVMGKEIKFLLHFVKESKQDESGMPNNRFLAERTGGTYSTLKVQPAELEDSGVYFCASSQGLQDMQFFGPGTRLTVL.

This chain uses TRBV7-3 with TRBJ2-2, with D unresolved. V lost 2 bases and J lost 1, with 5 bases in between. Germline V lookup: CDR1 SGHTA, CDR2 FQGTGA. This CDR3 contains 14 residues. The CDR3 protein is CASSLVRNTGELFF. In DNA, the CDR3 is TGTGCCAGCAGCTTAGTCAGGAACACCGGGGAGCTGTTTTTT.

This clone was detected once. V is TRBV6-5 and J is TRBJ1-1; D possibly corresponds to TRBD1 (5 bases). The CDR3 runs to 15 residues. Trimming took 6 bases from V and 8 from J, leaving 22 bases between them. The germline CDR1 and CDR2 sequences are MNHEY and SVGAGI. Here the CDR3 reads CASSSQPLEQEEAFF. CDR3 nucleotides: TGTGCCAGCAGCTCTCAGCCCCTAGAACAGGAGGAAGCTTTCTTT.

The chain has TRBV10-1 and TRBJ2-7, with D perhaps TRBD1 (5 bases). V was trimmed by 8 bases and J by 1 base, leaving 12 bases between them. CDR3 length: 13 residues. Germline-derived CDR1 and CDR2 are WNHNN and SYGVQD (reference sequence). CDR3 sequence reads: CASSSGNSYEQYF. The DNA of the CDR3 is TGCGCCAGCTCGTCAGGGAATTCCTACGAGCAGTACTTC.

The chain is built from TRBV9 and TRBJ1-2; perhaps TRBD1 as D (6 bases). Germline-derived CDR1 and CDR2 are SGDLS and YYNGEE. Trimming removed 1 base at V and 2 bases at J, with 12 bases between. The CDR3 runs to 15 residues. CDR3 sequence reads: CASSVTGLGNYGYTF. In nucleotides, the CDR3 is TGTGCCAGCAGCGTAACAGGGCTCGGGAACTATGGCTACACCTTC.

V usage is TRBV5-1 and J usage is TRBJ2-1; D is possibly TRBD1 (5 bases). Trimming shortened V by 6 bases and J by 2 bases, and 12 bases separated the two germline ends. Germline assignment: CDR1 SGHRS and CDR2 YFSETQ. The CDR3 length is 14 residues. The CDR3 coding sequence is TGCGCCAGCACCGCAGACAGTCCCTACAATGAGCAGTTCTTC. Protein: CASTADSPYNEQFF.